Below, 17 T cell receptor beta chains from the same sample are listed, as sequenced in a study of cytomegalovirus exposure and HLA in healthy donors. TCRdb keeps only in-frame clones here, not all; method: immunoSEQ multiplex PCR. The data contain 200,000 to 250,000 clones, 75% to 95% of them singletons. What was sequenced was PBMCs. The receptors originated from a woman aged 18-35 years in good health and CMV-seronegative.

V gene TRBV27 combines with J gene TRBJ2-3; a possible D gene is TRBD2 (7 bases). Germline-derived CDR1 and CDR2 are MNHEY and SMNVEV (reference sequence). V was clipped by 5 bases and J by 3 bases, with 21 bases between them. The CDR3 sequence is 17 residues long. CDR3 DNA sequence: TGTGCCAGCAGTCCCTATTCACAGGGAGGGTTTACAGATACGCAGTATTTT. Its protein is CASSPYSQGGFTDTQYF.

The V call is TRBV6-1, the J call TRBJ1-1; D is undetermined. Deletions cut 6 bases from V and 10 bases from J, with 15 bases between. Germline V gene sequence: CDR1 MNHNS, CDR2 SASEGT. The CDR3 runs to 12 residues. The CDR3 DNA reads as TGTGCCAGCAGAAATCTAGGTGCGGCAGCTTTCTTT. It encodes CASRNLGAAAFF.

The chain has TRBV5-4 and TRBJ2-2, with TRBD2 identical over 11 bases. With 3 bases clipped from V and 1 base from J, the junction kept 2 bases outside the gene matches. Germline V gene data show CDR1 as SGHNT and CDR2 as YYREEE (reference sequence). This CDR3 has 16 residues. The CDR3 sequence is CASSSGTSGNTGELFF. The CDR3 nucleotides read TGTGCCAGCAGCTCCGGGACTAGCGGGAACACCGGGGAGCTGTTTTTT.

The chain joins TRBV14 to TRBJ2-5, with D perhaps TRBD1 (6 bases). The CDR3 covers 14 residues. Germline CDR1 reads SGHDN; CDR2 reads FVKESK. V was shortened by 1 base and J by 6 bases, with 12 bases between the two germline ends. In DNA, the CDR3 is TGTGCCAGCAGCCAAGCAGGGGAGATGAAGACCCAGTACTTC. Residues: CASSQAGEMKTQYF.

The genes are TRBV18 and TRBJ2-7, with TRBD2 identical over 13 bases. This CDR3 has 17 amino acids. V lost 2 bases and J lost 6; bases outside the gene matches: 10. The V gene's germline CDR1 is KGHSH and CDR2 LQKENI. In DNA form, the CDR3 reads TGTGCCAGCTCACCATTCCGGACTAGCGGGAGTCTAGGCGAGCAGTACTTC. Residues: CASSPFRTSGSLGEQYF.

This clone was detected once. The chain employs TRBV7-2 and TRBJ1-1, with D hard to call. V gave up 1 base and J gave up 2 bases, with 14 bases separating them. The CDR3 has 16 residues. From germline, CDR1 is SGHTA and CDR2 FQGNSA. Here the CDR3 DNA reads TGTGCCAGCAGCTTAGGAACAGTACACCCAAACACTGAAGCTTTCTTT. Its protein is CASSLGTVHPNTEAFF.

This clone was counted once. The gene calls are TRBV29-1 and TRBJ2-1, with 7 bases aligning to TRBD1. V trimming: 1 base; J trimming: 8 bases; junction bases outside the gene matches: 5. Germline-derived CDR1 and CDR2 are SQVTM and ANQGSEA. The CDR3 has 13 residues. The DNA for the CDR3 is TGCAGCGTTGAAGTCACAGGGGCACATGAGCAGTTCTTC. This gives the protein CSVEVTGAHEQFF.

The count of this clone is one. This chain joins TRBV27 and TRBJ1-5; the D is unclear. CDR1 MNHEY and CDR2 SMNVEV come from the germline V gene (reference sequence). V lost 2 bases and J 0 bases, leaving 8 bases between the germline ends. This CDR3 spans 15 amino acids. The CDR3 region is CASSLLGSSNQPQHF. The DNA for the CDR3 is TGTGCCAGCAGTTTACTGGGGAGTAGCAATCAGCCCCAGCATTTT.

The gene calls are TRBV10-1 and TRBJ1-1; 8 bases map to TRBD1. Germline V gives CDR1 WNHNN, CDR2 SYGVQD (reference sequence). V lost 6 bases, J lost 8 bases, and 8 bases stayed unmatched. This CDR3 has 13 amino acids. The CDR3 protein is CASSETGVKEAFF. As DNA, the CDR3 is TGCGCCAGCAGCGAGACAGGGGTCAAGGAAGCTTTCTTT.

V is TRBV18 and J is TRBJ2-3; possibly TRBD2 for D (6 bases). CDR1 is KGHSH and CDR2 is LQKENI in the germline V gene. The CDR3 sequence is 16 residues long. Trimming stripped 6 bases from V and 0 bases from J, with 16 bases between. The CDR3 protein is CASSPSGRRSTDTQYF. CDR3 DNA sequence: TGTGCCAGCTCGCCTTCGGGGAGGCGTAGCACAGATACGCAGTATTTT.

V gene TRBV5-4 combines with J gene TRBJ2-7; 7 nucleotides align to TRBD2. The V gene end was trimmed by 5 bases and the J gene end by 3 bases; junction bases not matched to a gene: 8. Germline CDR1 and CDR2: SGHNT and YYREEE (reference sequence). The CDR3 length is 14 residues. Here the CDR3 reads CASRLAGERYEQYF. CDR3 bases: TGTGCCAGCAGACTGGCGGGGGAACGCTACGAGCAGTACTTC.

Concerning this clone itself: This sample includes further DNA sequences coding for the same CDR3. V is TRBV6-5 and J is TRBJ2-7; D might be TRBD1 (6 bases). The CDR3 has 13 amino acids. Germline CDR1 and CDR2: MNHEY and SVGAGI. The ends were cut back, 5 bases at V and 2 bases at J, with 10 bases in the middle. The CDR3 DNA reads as TGTGCCAGCAGTCAGACAGGAACCTACGAGCAGTACTTC. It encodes CASSQTGTYEQYF.

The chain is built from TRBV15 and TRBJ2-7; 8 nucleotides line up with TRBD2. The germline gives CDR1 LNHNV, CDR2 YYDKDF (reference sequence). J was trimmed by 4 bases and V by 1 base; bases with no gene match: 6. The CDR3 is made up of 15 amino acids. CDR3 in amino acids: CATSRGISGTYEQYF. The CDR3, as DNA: TGTGCCACCAGCAGAGGGATTAGCGGGACTTACGAGCAGTACTTC.

In DNA form, the CDR3 reads TGTGCCAGTAGTATATTAGGGACAGGGAGGCAAAAACTGTTTTTT. It encodes CASSILGTGRQKLFF. The rearrangement links TRBV19 to TRBJ1-4, with 9 nucleotides matching TRBD1. The germline V gene has CDR1 LNHDA and CDR2 SQIVND (reference sequence). The CDR3 has 15 residues. J gave up 9 bases and V 2 bases, and 7 bases lay outside the gene matches.

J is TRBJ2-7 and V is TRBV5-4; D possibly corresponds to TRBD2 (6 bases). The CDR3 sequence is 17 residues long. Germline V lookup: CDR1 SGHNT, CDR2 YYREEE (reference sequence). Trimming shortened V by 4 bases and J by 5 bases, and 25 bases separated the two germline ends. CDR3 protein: CASSLRPGTPGLNEQYF. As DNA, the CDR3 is TGTGCCAGCAGCCTCCGTCCCGGGACTCCGGGTTTAAACGAGCAGTACTTC.

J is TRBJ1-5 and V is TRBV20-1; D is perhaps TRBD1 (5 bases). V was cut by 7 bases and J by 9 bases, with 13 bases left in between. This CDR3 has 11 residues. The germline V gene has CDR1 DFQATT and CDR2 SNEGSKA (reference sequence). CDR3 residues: CSVGVVGPQHF. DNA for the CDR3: TGCAGTGTAGGGGTTGTTGGGCCCCAGCATTTT.

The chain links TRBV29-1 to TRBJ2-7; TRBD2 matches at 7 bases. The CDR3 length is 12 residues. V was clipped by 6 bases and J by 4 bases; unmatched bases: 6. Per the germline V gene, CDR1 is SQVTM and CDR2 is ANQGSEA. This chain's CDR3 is CSVQAGIYEQYF. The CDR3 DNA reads TGCAGCGTACAAGCGGGAATATACGAGCAGTACTTC.